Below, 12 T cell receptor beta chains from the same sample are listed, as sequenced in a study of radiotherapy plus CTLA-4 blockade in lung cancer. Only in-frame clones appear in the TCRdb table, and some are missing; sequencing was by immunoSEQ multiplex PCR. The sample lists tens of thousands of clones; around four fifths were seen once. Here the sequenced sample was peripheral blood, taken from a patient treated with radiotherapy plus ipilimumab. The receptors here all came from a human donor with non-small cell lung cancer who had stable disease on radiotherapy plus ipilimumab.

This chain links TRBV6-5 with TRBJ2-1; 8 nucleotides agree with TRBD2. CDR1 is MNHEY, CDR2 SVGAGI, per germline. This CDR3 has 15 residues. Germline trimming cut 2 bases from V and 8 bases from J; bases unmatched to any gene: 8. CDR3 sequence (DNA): TGTGCCAGCAGTTACGGCGGCGGGAGGATAGATGAGCAGTTCTTC. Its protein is CASSYGGGRIDEQFF.

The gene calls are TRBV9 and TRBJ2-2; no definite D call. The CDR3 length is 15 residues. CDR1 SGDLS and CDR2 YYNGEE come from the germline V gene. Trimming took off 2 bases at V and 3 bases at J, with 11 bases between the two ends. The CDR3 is CASSVQPVDTGELFF. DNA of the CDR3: TGTGCCAGCAGCGTCCAACCCGTGGACACCGGGGAGCTGTTTTTT.

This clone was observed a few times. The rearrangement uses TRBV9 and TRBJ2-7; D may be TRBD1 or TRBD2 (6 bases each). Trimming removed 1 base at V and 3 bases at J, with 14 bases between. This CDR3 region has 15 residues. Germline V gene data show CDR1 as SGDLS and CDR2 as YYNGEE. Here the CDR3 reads CASSVSGARGYEQYF. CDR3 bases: TGTGCCAGCAGCGTATCGGGGGCGCGTGGCTACGAGCAGTACTTC.

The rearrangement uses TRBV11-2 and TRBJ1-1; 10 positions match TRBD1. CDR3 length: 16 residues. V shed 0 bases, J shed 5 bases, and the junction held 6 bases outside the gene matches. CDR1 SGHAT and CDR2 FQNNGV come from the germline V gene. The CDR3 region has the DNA TGTGCCAGCAGCTTAGAGACAGGGGGCGTGAGGACTGAAGCTTTCTTT. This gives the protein CASSLETGGVRTEAFF.

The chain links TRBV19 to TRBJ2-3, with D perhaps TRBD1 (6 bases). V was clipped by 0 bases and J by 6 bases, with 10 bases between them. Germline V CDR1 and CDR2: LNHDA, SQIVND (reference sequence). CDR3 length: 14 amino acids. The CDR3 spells CASSIDQGTDTQYF. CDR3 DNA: TGTGCCAGTAGTATAGATCAGGGGACGGATACGCAGTATTTT.

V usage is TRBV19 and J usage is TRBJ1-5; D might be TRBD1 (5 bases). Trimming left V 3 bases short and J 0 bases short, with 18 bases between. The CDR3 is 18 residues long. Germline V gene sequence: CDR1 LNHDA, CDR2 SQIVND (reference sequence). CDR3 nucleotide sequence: TGTGCCAGTAGTATGGAGAGGGGTCGGGGCTATAGCAATCAGCCCCAGCATTTT. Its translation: CASSMERGRGYSNQPQHF. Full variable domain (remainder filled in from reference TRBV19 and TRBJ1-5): DGGITQSPKYLFRKEGQNVTLSCEQNLNHDAMYWYRQDPGQGLRLIYYSQIVNDFQKGDIAEGYSVSREKKESFPLTVTSAQKNPTAFYLCASSMERGRGYSNQPQHFGDGTRLSIL.

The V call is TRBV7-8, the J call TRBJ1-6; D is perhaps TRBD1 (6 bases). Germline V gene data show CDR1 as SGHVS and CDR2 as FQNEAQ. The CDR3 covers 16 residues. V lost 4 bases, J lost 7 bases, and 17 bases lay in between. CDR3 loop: CASSSVSRGLNSPLHF. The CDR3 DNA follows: TGTGCCAGCAGCTCCGTCTCGAGGGGGTTGAATTCACCCCTCCACTTT.

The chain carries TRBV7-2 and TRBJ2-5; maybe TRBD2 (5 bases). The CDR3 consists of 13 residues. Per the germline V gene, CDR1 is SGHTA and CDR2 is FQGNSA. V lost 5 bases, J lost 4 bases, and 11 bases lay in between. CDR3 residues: CASSADEGETQYF. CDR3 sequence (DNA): TGTGCCAGCAGCGCCGACGAGGGAGAGACCCAGTACTTC. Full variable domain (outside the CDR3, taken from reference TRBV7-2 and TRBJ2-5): GAGVSQSPSNKVTEKGKDVELRCDPISGHTALYWYRQSLGQGLEFLIYFQGNSAPDKSGLPSDRFSAERTGGSVSTLTIQRTQQEDSAVYLCASSADEGETQYFGPGTRLLVL.

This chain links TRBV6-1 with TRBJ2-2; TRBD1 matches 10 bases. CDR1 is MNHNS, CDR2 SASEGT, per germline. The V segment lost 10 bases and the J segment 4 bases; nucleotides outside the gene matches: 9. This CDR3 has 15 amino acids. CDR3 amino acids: CATGTRTGGTGELFF. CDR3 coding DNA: TGTGCCACCGGGACGCGGACAGGGGGCACCGGGGAGCTGTTTTTT.

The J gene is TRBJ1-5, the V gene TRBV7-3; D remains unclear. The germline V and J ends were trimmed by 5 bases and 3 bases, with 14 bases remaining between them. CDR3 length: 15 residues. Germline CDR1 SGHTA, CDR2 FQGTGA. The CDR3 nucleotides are TGTGCCAGCAGCCTATCTCCGGGGTACAATCAGCCCCAGCATTTT. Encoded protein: CASSLSPGYNQPQHF.

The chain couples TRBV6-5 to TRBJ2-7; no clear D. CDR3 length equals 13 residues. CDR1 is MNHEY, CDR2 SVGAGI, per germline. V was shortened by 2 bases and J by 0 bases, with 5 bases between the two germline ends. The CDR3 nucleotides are TGTGCCAGCAGTTACACCATCTCCTACGAGCAGTACTTC. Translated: CASSYTISYEQYF.

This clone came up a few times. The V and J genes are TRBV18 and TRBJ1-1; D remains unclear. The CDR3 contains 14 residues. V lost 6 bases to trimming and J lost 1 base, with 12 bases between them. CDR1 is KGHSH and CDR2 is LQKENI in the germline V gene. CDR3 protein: CASSETSGNTEAFF. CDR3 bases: TGTGCCAGCTCTGAGACATCGGGGAACACTGAAGCTTTCTTT.